The clone carrying this TCR beta chain has only one observation. This entry is derived from a study of shared clonotypes between healthy human individuals. Data came from immunoSEQ multiplex PCR; TCRdb stores just in-frame clones and leaves some out. The table includes about 480,000 clones, 75% to 80% detected once. The V gene lost 1 base and the J gene lost 11 bases, with 9 bases spanning the gap. CDR1 and CDR2 (germline): SNHLY, FYNNEI. The CDR3 spans 11 residues. The V call is TRBV2, the J call TRBJ2-7; possibly TRBD1 for D (5 bases). The TCR was taken from a woman aged 40 to 50 in good health. Some clones in this sample may be carry-over from other donors' samples. Specimen: PBMCs. The CDR3 reads CASSEVGVEYF. The CDR3 DNA follows: TGTGCCAGCAGTGAAGTAGGGGTCGAGTACTTC.